The rows below give T cell receptor beta chains drawn from one sample of a study of neoadjuvant anti-PD-1 for oral cavity cancer. The repertoire was sequenced with immunoSEQ multiplex PCR; TCRdb's copy has only in-frame clones and lacks some. In the table there are about 72,000 clones, more than 70% of which are singletons. The sample here was PBMCs, taken before nivolumab (anti-PD-1) treatment. All receptors derive from a person aged 40 to 85 with oral cavity squamous cell carcinoma. Each CDR3 is given with its conserved first and last residue. Fields, in order: D gene, J gene, V gene, clone size, CDR3 protein, CDR3 DNA. D genes are given only for firm matches. The size entry is marked missing in some rows and otherwise reads once, few, many or a size class.

TRBD1	TRBJ1-1	TRBV7-6	.	CASSYGQGTEAFF	TGTGCCAGCAGTTATGGACAGGGGACTGAAGCTTTCTTT
.	TRBJ2-1	TRBV6-5	once	CASSQAYNEQFF	TGTGCCAGCAGCCAAGCTTACAATGAGCAGTTCTTC
.	TRBJ2-3	TRBV9	.	CASSMTRTASDTQYF	TGTGCCAGCAGCATGACTAGAACTGCCTCAGATACGCAGTATTTT
.	TRBJ2-7	TRBV21-1	.	CASSKVRQGWSYEQYF	TGTGCCAGCAGCAAAGTACGACAGGGCTGGTCCTACGAGCAGTACTTC
.	TRBJ1-1	TRBV5-1	.	CASSFGRGEAFF	TGCGCCAGCAGCTTCGGACGGGGGGAAGCTTTCTTT
TRBD1	TRBJ1-4	TRBV9	.	CASSVGPIMTGGEKLFF	TGTGCCAGCAGCGTAGGACCCATTATGACAGGGGGGGAAAAACTGTTTTTT
.	TRBJ2-7	TRBV11-2	.	CASSARFGEQYF	TGTGCCAGCAGCGCCCGATTTGGCGAGCAGTACTTC
.	TRBJ1-5	TRBV7-2	.	CASSSRFRGNQPQHF	TGTGCCAGCAGCTCCCGGTTCCGGGGCAATCAGCCCCAGCATTTT
TRBD2	TRBJ2-1	TRBV7-3	.	CASSPSGGGNEQFF	TGTGCCAGCAGCCCTAGCGGGGGAGGCAATGAGCAGTTCTTC
TRBD2	TRBJ2-2	TRBV10-1	.	CASARRGGARTGELFF	TGCGCCAGCGCTCGCCGGGGGGGTGCGAGAACCGGGGAGCTGTTTTTT
.	TRBJ1-6	TRBV15	.	CATSSLRLSNSPLHF	TGTGCCACCAGCAGCTTGAGGCTCTCAAATTCACCCCTCCACTTT
.	TRBJ1-6	TRBV6-5	.	CATTPSHNSPLHF	TGTGCCACCACCCCCTCCCATAATTCACCCCTCCACTTT
.	TRBJ2-5	TRBV5-1	few	CASSLEPGAGETQYF	TGCGCCAGCAGCTTGGAGCCGGGGGCCGGCGAGACCCAGTACTTC
.	TRBJ2-1	TRBV5-6	.	CASSRFTYNEQFF	TGTGCCAGCAGCCGCTTTACCTACAATGAGCAGTTCTTC